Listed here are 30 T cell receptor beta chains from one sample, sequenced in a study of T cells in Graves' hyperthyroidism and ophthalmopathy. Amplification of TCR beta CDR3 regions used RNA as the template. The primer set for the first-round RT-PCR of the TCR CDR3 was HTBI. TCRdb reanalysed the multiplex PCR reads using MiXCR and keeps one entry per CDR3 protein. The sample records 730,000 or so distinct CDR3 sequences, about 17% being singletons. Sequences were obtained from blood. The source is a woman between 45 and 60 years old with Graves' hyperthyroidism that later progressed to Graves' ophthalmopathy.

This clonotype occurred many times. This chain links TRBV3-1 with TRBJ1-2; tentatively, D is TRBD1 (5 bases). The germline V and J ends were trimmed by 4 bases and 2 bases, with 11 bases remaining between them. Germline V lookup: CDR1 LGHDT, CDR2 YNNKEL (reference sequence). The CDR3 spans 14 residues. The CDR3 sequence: CASSPPGLNYGYTF. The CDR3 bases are TGTGCCAGCAGCCCGCCGGGGCTCAACTATGGCTACACCTTC.

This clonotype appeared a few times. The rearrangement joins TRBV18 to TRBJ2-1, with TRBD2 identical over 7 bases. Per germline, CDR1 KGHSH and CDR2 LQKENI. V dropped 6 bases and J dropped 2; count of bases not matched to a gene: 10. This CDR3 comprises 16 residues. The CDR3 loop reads CASSYGGIGTYNEQFF. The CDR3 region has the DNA TGTGCCAGCTCGTACGGGGGGATCGGGACCTACAATGAGCAGTTCTTC.

CDR3 nucleotide sequence: TGCAGCGTTGAAGATCCGCGGGGGCAGACCCAGTACTTC. It translates to CSVEDPRGQTQYF. The gene calls are TRBV29-1 and TRBJ2-5, with a tentative D call TRBD2 (7 bases). The V end was cut by 0 bases, the J end by 6 bases, with 11 bases between. Germline V gives CDR1 SQVTM, CDR2 ANQGSEA. The length of the CDR3 is 13 residues.

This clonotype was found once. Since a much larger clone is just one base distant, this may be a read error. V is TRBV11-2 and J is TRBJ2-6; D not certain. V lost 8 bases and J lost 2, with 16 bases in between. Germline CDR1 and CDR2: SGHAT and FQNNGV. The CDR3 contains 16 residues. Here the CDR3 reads CASGPSLPAGANVLTF. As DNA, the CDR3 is TGTGCCAGCGGCCCAAGTCTCCCCGCTGGGGCCAACGTCCTGACTTTC.

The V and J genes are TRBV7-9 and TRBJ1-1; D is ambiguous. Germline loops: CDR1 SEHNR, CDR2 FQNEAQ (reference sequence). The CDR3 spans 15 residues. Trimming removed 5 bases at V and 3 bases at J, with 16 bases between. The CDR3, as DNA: TGTGCCAGCAGCCAATGGACGGCGGGCTACACTGAAGCTTTCTTT. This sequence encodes CASSQWTAGYTEAFF. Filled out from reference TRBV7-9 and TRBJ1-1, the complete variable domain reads DTGVSQNPRHKITKRGQNVTFRCDPISEHNRLYWYRQTLGQGPEFLTYFQNEAQLEKSRLLSDRFSAERPKGSFSTLEIQRTEQGDSAMYLCASSQWTAGYTEAFFGQGTRLTVV.

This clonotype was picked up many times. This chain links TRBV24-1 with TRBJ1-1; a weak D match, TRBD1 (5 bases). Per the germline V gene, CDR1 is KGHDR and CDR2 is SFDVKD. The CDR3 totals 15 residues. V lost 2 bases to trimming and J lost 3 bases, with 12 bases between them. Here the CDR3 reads CATSDSGGGDTEAFF. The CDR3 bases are TGTGCCACCAGTGATTCGGGTGGAGGGGACACTGAAGCTTTCTTT.

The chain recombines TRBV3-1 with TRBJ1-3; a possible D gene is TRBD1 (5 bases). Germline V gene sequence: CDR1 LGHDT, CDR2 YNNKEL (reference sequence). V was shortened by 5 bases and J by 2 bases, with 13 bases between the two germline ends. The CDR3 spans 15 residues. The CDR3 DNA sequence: TGTGCCAGCAGCTCTCTGGGGGGGACTGGAAACACCATATATTTT. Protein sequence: CASSSLGGTGNTIYF. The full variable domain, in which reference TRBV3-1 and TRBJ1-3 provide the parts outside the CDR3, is DTAVSQTPKYLVTQMGNDKSIKCEQNLGHDTMYWYKQDSKKFLKIMFSYNNKELIINETVPNRFSPKSPDKAHLNLHINSLELGDSAVYFCASSSLGGTGNTIYFGEGSWLTVV.

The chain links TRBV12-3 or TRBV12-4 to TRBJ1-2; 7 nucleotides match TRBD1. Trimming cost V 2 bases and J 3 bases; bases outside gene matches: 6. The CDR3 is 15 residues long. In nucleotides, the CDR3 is TGTGCCAGCAGTTTAACGACAGGGAAGGACTATGGCTACACCTTC. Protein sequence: CASSLTTGKDYGYTF.

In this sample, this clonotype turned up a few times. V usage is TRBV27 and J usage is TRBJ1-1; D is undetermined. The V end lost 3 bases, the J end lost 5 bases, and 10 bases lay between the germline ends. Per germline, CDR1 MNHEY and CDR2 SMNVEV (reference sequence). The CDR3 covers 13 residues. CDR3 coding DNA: TGTGCCAGCAGTTTCTTGACCAGAACTGAAGCTTTCTTT. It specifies CASSFLTRTEAFF.

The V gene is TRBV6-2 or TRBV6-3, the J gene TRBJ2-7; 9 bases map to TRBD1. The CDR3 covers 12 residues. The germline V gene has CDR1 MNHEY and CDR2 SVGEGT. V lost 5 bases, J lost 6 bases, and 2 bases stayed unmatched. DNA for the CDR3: TGTGCCAGCAGTAGGGACAGGGTCGAGCAGTACTTC. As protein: CASSRDRVEQYF.

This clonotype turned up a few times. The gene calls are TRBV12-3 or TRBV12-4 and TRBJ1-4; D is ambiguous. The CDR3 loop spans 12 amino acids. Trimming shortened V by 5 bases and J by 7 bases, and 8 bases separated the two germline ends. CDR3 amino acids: CASSRTVEKLFF. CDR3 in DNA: TGTGCCAGCAGTCGGACGGTTGAAAAACTGTTTTTT.

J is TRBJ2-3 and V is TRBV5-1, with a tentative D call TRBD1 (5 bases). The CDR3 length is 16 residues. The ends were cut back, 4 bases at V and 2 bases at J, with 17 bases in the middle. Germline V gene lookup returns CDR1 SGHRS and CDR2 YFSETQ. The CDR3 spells CASSPQVSSITDTQYF. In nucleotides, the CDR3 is TGCGCCAGCAGCCCACAGGTATCCTCTATCACAGATACGCAGTATTTT. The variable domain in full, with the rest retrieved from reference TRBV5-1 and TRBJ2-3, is KAGVTQTPRYLIKTRGQQVTLSCSPISGHRSVSWYQQTPGQGLQFLFEYFSETQRNKGNFPGRFSGRQFSNSRSEMNVSTLELGDSALYLCASSPQVSSITDTQYFGPGTRLTVL.

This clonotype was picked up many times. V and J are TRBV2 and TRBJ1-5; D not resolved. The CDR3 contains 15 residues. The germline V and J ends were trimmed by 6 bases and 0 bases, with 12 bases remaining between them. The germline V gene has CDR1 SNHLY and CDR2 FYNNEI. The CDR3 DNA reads TGTGCCAGCAGCCCCAGTACGATTAGCAATCAGCCCCAGCATTTT. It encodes CASSPSTISNQPQHF. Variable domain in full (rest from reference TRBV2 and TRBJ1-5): EPEVTQTPSHQVTQMGQEVILRCVPISNHLYFYWYRQILGQKVEFLVSFYNNEISEKSEIFDDQFSVERPDGSNFTLKIRSTKLEDSAMYFCASSPSTISNQPQHFGDGTRLSIL.

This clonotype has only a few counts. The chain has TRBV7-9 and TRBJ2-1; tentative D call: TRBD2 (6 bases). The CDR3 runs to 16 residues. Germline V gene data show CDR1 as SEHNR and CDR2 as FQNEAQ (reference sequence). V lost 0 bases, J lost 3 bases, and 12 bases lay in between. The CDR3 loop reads CASSLAPEGRYNEQFF. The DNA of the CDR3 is TGTGCCAGCAGCTTAGCGCCGGAGGGGCGCTACAATGAGCAGTTCTTC.

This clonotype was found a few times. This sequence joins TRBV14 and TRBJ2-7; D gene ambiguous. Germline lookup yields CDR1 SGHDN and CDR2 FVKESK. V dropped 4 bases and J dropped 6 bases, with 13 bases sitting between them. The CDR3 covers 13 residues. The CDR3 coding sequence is TGTGCCAGCAGCCCGCAACTGGGCACCGAGCAGTACTTC. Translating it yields CASSPQLGTEQYF.

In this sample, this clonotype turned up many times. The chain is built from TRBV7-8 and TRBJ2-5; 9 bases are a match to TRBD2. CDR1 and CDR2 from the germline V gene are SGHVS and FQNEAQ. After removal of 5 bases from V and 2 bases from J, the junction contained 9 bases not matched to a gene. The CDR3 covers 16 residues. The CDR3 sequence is CASSPTSLAGQETQYF. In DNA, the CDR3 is TGTGCCAGCAGCCCCACGTCCCTAGCGGGACAAGAGACCCAGTACTTC.

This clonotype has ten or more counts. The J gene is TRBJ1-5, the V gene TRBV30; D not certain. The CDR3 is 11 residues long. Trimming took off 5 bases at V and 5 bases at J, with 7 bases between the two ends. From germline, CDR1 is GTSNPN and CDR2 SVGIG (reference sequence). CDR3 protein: CAWEEHQPQHF. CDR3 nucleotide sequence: TGTGCCTGGGAGGAGCATCAGCCCCAGCATTTT. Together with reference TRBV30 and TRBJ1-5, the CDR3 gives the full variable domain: SQTIHQWPATLVQPVGSPLSLECTVEGTSNPNLYWYRQAAGRGLQLLFYSVGIGQISSEVPQNLSASRPQDRQFILSSKKLLLSDSGFYLCAWEEHQPQHFGDGTRLSIL.

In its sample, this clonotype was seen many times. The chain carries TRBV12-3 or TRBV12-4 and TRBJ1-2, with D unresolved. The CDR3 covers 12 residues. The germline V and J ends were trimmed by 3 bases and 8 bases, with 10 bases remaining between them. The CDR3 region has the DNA TGTGCCAGCAGTTTGGCCAGGCTCGGCTACACCTTC. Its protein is CASSLARLGYTF.

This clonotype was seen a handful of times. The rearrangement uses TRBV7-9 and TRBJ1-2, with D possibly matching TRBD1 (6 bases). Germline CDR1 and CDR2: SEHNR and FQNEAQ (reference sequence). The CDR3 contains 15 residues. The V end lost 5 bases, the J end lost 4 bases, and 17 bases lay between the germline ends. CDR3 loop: CASSPWDTVGYGYTF. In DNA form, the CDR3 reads TGTGCCAGCAGCCCATGGGACACCGTTGGCTATGGCTACACCTTC.

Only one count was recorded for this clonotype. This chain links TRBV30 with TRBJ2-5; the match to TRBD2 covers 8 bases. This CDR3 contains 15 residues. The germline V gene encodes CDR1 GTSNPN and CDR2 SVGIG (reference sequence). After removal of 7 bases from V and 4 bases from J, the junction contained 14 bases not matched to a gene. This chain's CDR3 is CASSASGGRTETQYF. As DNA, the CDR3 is TGTGCCTCCTCGGCCAGCGGGGGCCGGACAGAGACCCAGTACTTC.

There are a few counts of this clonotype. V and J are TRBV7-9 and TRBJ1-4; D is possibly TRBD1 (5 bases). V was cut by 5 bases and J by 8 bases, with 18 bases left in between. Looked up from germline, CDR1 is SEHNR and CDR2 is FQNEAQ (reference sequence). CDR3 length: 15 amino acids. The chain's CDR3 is CASSDPTQAGEKLFF. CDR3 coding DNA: TGTGCCAGCAGCGATCCGACACAGGCGGGCGAAAAACTGTTTTTT.

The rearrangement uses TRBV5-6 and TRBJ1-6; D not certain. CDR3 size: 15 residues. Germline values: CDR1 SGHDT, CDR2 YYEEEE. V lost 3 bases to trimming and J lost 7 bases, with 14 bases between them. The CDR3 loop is CASSSTHSGNSPLHF. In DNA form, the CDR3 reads TGTGCCAGCAGCTCGACCCACTCAGGCAATTCACCCCTCCACTTT.

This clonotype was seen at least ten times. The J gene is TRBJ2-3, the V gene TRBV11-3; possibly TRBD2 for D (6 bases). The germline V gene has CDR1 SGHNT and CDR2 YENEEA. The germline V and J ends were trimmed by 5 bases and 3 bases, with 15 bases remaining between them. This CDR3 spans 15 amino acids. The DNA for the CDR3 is TGTGCCAGCAGCCGAGGAGGGGTTCGGACAGATACGCAGTATTTT. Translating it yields CASSRGGVRTDTQYF.

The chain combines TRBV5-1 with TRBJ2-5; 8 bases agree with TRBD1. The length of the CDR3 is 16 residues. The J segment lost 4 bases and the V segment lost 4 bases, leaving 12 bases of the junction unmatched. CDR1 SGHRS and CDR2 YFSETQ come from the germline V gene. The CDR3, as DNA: TGCGCCAGCAGCCCGAGGGACAGGCGGATCCGAGAGACCCAGTACTTC. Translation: CASSPRDRRIRETQYF. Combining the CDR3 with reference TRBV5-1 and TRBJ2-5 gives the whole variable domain KAGVTQTPRYLIKTRGQQVTLSCSPISGHRSVSWYQQTPGQGLQFLFEYFSETQRNKGNFPGRFSGRQFSNSRSEMNVSTLELGDSALYLCASSPRDRRIRETQYFGPGTRLLVL.

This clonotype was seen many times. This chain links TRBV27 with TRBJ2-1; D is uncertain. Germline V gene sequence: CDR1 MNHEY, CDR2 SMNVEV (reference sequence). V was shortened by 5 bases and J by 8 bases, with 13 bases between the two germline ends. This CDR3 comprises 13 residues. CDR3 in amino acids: CASSPRFRDEQFF. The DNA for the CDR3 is TGTGCCAGCAGTCCACGCTTTAGGGATGAGCAGTTCTTC.

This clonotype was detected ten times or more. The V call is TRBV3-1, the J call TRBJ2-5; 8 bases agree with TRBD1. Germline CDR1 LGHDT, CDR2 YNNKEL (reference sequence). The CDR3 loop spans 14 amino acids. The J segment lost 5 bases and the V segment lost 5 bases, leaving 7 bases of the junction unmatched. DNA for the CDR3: TGTGCCAGCAGCTCCAGGGGGCTGATGGAGACCCAGTACTTC. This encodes CASSSRGLMETQYF.

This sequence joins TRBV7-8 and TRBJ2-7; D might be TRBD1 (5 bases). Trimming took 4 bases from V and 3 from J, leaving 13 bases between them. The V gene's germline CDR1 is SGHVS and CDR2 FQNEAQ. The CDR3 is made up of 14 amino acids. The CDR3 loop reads CASSSQGDLYEQYF. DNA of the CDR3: TGTGCCAGCAGCTCCCAGGGCGACCTCTACGAGCAGTACTTC.

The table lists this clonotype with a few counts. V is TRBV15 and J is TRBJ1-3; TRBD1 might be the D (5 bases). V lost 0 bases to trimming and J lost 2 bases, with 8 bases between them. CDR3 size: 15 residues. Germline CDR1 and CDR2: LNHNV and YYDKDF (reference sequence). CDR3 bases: TGTGCCACCAGCAGAGATGGGGGGGCTGGAAACACCATATATTTT. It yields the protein CATSRDGGAGNTIYF.

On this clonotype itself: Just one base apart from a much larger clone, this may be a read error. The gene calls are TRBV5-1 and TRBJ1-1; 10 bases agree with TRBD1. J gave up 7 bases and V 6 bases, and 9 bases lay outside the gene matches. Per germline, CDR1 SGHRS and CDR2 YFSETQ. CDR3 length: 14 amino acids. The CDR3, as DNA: TGCGCCAGCACGCTGGACAGGGGGGGAGATGAAGCTTTCTTT. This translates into CASTLDRGGDEAFF.

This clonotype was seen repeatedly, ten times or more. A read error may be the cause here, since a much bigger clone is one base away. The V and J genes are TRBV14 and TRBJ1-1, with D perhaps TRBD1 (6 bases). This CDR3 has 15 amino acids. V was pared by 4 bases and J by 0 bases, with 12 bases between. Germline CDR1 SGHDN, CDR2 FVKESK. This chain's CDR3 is CASSLRTAMNTEAFF. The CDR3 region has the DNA TGTGCCAGCAGCCTCCGGACAGCGATGAACACTGAAGCTTTCTTT.